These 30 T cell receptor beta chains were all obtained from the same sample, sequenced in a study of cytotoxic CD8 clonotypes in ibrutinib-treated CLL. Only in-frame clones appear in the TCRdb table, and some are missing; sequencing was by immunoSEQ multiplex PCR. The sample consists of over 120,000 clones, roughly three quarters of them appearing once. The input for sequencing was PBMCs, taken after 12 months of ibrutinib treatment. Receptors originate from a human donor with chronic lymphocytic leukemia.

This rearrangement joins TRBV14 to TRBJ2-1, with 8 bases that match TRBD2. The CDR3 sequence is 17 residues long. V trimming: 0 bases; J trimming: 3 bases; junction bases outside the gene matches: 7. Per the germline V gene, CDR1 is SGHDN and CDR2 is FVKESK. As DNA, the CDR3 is TGTGCCAGCAGCCAAGATGTGGGACTAGTGGTCTACAATGAGCAGTTCTTC. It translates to CASSQDVGLVVYNEQFF. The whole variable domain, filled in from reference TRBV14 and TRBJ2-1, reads EAGVTQFPSHSVIEKGQTVTLRCDPISGHDNLYWYRRVMGKEIKFLLHFVKESKQDESGMPNNRFLAERTGGTYSTLKVQPAELEDSGVYFCASSQDVGLVVYNEQFFGPGTRLTVL.

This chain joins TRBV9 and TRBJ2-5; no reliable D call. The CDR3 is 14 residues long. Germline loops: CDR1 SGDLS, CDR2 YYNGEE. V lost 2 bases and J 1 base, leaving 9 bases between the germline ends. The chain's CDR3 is CASSVIGSQETQYF. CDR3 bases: TGTGCCAGCAGCGTCATAGGCTCCCAAGAGACCCAGTACTTC.

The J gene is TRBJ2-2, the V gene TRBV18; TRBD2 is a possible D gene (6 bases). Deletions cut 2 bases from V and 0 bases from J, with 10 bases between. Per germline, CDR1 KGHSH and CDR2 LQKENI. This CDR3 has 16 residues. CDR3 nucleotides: TGTGCCAGCTCACCAGTGCGGGGTACGAACACCGGGGAGCTGTTTTTT. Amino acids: CASSPVRGTNTGELFF.

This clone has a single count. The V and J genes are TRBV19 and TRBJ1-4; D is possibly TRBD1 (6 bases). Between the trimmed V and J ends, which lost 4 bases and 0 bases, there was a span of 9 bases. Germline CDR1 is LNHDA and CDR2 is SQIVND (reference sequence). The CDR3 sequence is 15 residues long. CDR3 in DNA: TGTGCCAGTAGTACCAGGACAGCAACTAATGAAAAACTGTTTTTT. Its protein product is CASSTRTATNEKLFF.

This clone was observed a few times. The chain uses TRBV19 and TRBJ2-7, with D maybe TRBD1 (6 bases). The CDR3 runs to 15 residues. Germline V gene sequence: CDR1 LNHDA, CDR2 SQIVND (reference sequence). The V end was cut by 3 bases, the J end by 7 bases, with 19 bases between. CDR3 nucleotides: TGTGCCAGTAGTATGGAGCAGGGGTTCTCTCGTGAGCAGTACTTC. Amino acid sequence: CASSMEQGFSREQYF.

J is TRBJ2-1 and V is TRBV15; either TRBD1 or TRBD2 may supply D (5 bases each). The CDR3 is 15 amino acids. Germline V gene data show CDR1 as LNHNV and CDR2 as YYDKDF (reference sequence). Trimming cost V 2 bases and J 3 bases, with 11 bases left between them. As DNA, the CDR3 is TGTGCCACCAGCAGACTGGGGGTGGACTACAATGAGCAGTTCTTC. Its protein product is CATSRLGVDYNEQFF.

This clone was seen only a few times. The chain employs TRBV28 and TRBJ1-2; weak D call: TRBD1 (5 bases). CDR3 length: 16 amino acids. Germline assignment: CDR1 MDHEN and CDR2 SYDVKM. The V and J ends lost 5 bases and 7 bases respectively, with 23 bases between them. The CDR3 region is CASSAGGKAASSGYTF. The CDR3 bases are TGTGCCAGCAGTGCCGGGGGGAAGGCCGCTTCTTCTGGCTACACCTTC.

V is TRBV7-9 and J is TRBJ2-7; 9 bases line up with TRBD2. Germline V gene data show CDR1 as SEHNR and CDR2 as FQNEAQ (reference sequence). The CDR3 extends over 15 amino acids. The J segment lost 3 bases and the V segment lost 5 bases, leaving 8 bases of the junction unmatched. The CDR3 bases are TGTGCCAGCAGCCCAGCGGGAGGTTCCTACTACGAGCAGTACTTC. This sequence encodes CASSPAGGSYYEQYF.

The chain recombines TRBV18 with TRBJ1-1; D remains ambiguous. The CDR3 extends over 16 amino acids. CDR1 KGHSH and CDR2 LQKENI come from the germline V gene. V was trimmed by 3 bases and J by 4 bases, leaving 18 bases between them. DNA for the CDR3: TGTGCCAGCTCACCTAGAGTTGGCGGCCGCGGCACTGAAGCTTTCTTT. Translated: CASSPRVGGRGTEAFF.

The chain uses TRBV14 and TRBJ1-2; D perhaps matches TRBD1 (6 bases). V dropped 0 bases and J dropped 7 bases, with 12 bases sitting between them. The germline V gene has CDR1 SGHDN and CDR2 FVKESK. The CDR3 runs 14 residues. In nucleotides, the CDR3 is TGTGCCAGCAGCCAAGATTCGGGGGGCCGTGGCTACACCTTC. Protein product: CASSQDSGGRGYTF.

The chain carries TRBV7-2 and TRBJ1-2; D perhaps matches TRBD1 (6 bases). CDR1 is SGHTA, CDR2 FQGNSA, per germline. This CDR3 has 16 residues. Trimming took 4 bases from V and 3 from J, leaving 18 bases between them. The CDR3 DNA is TGTGCCAGCAGCTCCCGGTGGGGGCGGGGGGACTATGGCTACACCTTC. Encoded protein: CASSSRWGRGDYGYTF.

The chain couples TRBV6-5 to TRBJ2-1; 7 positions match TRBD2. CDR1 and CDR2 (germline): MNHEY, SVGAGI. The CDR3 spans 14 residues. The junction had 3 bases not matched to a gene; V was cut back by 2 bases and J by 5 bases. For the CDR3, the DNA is TGTGCCAGCAGTTACATAGCGGGCAACAATGAGCAGTTCTTC. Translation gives CASSYIAGNNEQFF.

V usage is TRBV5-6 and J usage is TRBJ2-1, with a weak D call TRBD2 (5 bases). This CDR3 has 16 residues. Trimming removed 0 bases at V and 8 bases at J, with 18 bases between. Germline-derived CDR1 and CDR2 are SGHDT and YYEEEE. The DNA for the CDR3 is TGTGCCAGCAGCTTGGGGTTTACCGCACGGCGGGATGAGCAGTTCTTC. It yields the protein CASSLGFTARRDEQFF.

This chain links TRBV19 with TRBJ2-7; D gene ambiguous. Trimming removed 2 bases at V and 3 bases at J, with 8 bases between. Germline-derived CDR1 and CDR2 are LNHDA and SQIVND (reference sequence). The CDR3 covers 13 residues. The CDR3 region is CASSITVHYEQYF. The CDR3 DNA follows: TGTGCCAGTAGTATAACCGTCCACTACGAGCAGTACTTC.

CDR3 DNA: TGTGCCATCAGTGAGGCTGGCAGGTCCTCTGGAAACACCATATATTTT. Translating it yields CAISEAGRSSGNTIYF. This chain joins TRBV10-3 and TRBJ1-3; D call uncertain. The germline V gene encodes CDR1 ENHRY and CDR2 SYGVKD. CDR3 size: 16 residues. The ends were cut back, 2 bases at V and 0 bases at J, with 11 bases in the middle.

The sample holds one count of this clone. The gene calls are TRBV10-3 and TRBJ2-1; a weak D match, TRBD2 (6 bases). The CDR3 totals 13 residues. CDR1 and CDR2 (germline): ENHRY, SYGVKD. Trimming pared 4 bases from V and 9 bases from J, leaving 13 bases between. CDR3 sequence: CAISGGDLGEQFF. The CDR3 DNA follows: TGTGCCATCAGTGGCGGGGACCTTGGTGAGCAGTTCTTC.

This CDR3 is CASSLRGGYEQFF. The CDR3 region has the DNA TGTGCCAGCAGCTTAAGGGGGGGCTATGAGCAGTTCTTC. This rearrangement joins TRBV7-2 to TRBJ2-1; perhaps TRBD2 as D (7 bases). V shed 2 bases and J shed 8 bases, with 10 bases lying between them. The germline V gene encodes CDR1 SGHTA and CDR2 FQGNSA. The CDR3 runs to 13 residues.

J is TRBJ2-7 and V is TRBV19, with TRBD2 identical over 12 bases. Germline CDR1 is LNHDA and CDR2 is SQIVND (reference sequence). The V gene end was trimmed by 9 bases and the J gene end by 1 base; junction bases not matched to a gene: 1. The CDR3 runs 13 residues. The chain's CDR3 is CASGLAGSYEQYF. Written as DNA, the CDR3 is TGTGCCAGCGGACTAGCGGGGTCCTACGAGCAGTACTTC.

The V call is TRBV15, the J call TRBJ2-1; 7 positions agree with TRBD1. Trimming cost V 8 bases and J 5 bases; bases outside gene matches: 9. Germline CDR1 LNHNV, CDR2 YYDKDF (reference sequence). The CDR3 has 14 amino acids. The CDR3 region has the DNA TGTGCCACCGGACGGGACAGAACTCACAATGAGCAGTTCTTC. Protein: CATGRDRTHNEQFF.

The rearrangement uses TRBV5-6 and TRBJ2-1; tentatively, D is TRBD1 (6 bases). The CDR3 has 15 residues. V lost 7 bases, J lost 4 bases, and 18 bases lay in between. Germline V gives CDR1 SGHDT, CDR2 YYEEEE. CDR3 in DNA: TGTGCCAGCTCTGGACCGGGACAAATTTACAATGAGCAGTTCTTC. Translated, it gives CASSGPGQIYNEQFF.

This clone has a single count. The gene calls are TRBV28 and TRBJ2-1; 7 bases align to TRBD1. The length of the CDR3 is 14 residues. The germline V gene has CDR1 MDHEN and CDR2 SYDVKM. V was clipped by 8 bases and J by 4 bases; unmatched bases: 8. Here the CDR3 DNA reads TGTGCCAGCTGGTCGGGACAGCAATACAATGAGCAGTTCTTC. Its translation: CASWSGQQYNEQFF.

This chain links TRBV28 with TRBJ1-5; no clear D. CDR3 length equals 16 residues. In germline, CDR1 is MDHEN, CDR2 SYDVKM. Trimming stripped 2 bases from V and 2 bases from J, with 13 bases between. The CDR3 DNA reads TGTGCCAGCAGTTTAATGCCAGGAATCGGCAATCAGCCCCAGCATTTT. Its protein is CASSLMPGIGNQPQHF.

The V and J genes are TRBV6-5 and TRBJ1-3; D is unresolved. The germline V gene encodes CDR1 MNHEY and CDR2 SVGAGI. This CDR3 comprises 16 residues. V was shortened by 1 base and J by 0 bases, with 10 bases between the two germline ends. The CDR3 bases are TGTGCCAGCAGTTACTTGGCGACGAGCTCTGGAAACACCATATATTTT. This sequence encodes CASSYLATSSGNTIYF.

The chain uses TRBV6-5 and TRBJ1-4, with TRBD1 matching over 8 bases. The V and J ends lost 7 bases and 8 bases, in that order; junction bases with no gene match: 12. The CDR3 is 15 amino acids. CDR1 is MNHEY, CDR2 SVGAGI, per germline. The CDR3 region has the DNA TGTGCCAGCACCACATTCGGACAGGGAGGGGAAAAACTGTTTTTT. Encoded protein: CASTTFGQGGEKLFF.

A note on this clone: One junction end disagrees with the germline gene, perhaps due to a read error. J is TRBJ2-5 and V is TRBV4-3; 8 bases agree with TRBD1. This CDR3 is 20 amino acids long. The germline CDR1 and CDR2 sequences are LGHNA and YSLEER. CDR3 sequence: CASNLTQGPGQGENPAPWHF. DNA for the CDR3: TGCGCCAGCAATCTAACCCAAGGTCCCGGACAGGGAGAAAACCCCGCCCCCTGGCACTTC.

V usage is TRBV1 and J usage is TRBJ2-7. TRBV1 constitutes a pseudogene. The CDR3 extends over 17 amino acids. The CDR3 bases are TGCACCAGCAGCCAAGATGAGACGGGCCAAGGGAACTACGAGCAGTACTTC. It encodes CTSSQDETGQGNYEQYF.

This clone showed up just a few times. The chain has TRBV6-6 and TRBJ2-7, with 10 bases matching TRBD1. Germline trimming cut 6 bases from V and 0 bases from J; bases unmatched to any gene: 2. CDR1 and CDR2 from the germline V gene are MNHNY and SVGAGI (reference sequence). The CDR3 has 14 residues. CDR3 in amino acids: CASRGQGSSYEQYF. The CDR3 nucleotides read TGTGCCAGCAGGGGACAGGGGAGCTCCTACGAGCAGTACTTC.

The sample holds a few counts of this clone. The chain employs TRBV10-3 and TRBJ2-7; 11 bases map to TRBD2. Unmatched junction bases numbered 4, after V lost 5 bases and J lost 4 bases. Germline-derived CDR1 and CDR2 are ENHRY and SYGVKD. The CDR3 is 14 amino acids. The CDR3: CAISLTSGDYEQYF. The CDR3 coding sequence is TGTGCCATCAGTCTGACTAGCGGGGATTACGAGCAGTACTTC.

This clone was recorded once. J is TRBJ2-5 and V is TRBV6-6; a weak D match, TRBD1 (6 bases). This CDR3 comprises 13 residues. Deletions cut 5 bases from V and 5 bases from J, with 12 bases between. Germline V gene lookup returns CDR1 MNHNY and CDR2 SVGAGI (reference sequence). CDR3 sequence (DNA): TGTGCCAGCAGTCAACAGGGTCTGGAGACCCAGTACTTC. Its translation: CASSQQGLETQYF.

The CDR3 nucleotides read TGTGCCTGGAGTGTTGAGACTAGCGGCCCTACCGGGGAGCTGTTTTTT. This gives the protein CAWSVETSGPTGELFF. V usage is TRBV30 and J usage is TRBJ2-2; 9 bases are a match to TRBD2. J gave up 5 bases and V 0 bases, and 7 bases lay outside the gene matches. The CDR3 is 16 amino acids. From germline, CDR1 is GTSNPN and CDR2 SVGIG (reference sequence).